This record concerns one TCR beta chain sequence. Its antigen remains unknown. MiXCR, applied by TCRdb to the reads, yields one record per CDR3 protein. Found here are approximately 100,000 distinct CDR3 sequences, less than 55% of them singletons; the top ten hold about 74%. This entry is derived from a study of T cell repertoires in cytomegalovirus infection. Overall study context: Well-studied HLA-B-restricted epitopes and recently identified HLA-C-restricted epitopes of CMV were both used in the study. Indicated by public TCR beta signatures were CMV infection and matching HLA type. Study conclusions and caveats: Cumulative public TCR beta family frequency identified carriers of CMV plus the relevant HLA. Within the response measured ex vivo, HLA-C-restricted CMV-specific TCR beta clonotypes were dominant.

The CDR3 covers 17 residues. Germline CDR1 SGHVS, CDR2 FNYEAQ. Trimming took 2 bases from V and 1 from J, leaving 14 bases between them. V is TRBV7-6 and J is TRBJ2-2; possibly TRBD1 for D (6 bases). This specimen was CD8+ T cells from cultured PBMCs, taken from culture after CMV antigen stimulation. This TCR was recovered from a human donor in good health (CMV status not recorded). Some clones in this sample may be carry-over from other donors' samples. CDR3: CASSLPWGLLNTGELFF. In DNA form, the CDR3 reads TGTGCCAGCAGCTTACCATGGGGGCTTTTGAACACCGGGGAGCTGTTTTTT. Full variable domain (outside the CDR3, taken from reference TRBV7-6 and TRBJ2-2): GAGVSQSPRYKVTKRGQDVALRCDPISGHVSLYWYRQALGQGPEFLTYFNYEAQQDKSGLPNDRFSAERPEGSISTLTIQRTEQRDSAMYRCASSLPWGLLNTGELFFGEGSRLTVL.